This passage covers 30 T cell receptor beta chains from one sample sequenced in a study of tumor-infiltrating lymphocytes in primary liver carcinoma. Unsorted bulk tissue, about 17-34 mg of it, served as the source for co-extraction of RNA and DNA. The researchers produced TCR beta cDNA from 500 ng total RNA with a constant-region primer. Construction of TCR beta libraries relied on three successive nested multiplex PCR rounds employing slightly modified ARM-PCR. Two initial PCR rounds of around 10 cycles each paired TRBV1-TRBV30 forward primers with a C-beta reverse primer. One entry per CDR3 protein, called by TCRdb with MiXCR from the multiplex PCR reads. This sample carries approximately 120,000 distinct CDR3 sequences, under 65% of them seen once, and the ten largest clones take around 8.2%. The specimen sequenced was liver tumor tissue from sampling region 3. Subset denoted: tumor region T3, left-lateral pole. These receptors were collected from a woman aged 60 to 75 with primary liver carcinoma and hepatitis B virus infection.

Concerning this clonotype itself: Just one base apart from a much larger clone, this may be a read error. The chain has TRBV6-1 and TRBJ2-3; D uncertain. CDR1 MNHNS and CDR2 SASEGT come from the germline V gene. This CDR3 comprises 15 residues. This CDR3 reads CAGSELIGPADTQYF. In DNA form, the CDR3 reads TGTGCCGGCAGTGAATTGATAGGGCCCGCAGATACGCAGTATTTT.

About this clonotype: The junction does not match germline at one end; this may be a read error. The chain links TRBV11-3 to TRBJ2-2; D might be TRBD2 (5 bases). Germline loops: CDR1 SGHNT, CDR2 YENEEA. This CDR3 comprises 14 residues. The CDR3 here is CASMGTRVTGKLFF. CDR3 coding DNA: TGTGCCAGCATGGGAACTAGGGTGACCGGGAAGCTGTTTTTC.

The chain carries TRBV20-1 and TRBJ2-5; no firm D call. The germline V gene encodes CDR1 DFQATT and CDR2 SNEGSKA (reference sequence). The CDR3 totals 14 residues. With 5 bases removed from V and 4 bases from J, the gap between germline ends came to 17 bases. The CDR3 DNA sequence: TGCAGTGCTGGTCCTAGTAAGTGGGGAGAGACCCAGTACTTC. It yields the protein CSAGPSKWGETQYF.

This clonotype has only one observation. An end of the junction does not agree with germline; a read error may underlie this. The chain combines TRBV5-1 with TRBJ2-5; possibly TRBD1 or TRBD2 for D (6 bases each). From germline, CDR1 is SGHRS and CDR2 YFSETQ. This CDR3 has 16 amino acids. The CDR3 bases are TGCGTCAGCAGGGGCGGGACGCAGGGATACCAAGAGACCCAGTACTTC. This encodes CVSRGGTQGYQETQYF.

Comments on this clonotype: Likely a read error: the CDR3 ends without its conserved phenylalanine or tryptophan. This chain connects TRBV11-1 to TRBJ2-2; D is undetermined. Germline V CDR1 and CDR2: SGHAT, FQDESV (reference sequence). Trimming cost V 6 bases and J 6 bases, with 17 bases left between them. CDR3 length: 15 amino acids. The CDR3 is CASSPVPLQAGELFY. CDR3 DNA sequence: TGTGCCAGCAGTCCCGTGCCGCTTCAGGCCGGGGAGCTGTTTTAT.

This clonotype was observed at least ten times. V and J are TRBV15 and TRBJ2-7; TRBD1 might be the D (6 bases). Germline loops: CDR1 LNHNV, CDR2 YYDKDF (reference sequence). The CDR3 consists of 13 residues. Trimming pared 5 bases from V and 2 bases from J, leaving 10 bases between. CDR3: CATSSGTTYEQYF. The CDR3, as DNA: TGTGCCACCAGCTCCGGGACAACCTACGAGCAGTACTTC.

Worth noting for this clonotype: No conserved phenylalanine or tryptophan is present at the end of the CDR3, so a read error is the likely explanation. J is TRBJ2-1 and V is TRBV11-3; possibly TRBD2 for D (6 bases). The CDR3 is 15 residues long. Germline V gives CDR1 SGHNT, CDR2 YENEEA. V was shortened by 5 bases and J by 7 bases, with 18 bases between the two germline ends. This chain's CDR3 is CASSTLGGLGNEQFS. The CDR3 DNA sequence: TGTGCCAGCAGCACCTTAGGAGGGCTGGGAAATGAGCAGTTCTCC.

This clonotype was recorded many times. V and J are TRBV12-3 or TRBV12-4 and TRBJ2-1; 14 bases map to TRBD2. V dropped 6 bases and J dropped 1; count of bases not matched to a gene: 5. The CDR3 totals 17 residues. The CDR3 coding sequence is TGTGCCAGCAGGGGAGGGACTAGCGGGAGTTCCTACAATGAGCAGTTCTTC. Translating it yields CASRGGTSGSSYNEQFF.

A word on this clonotype: A clone one base away is much larger, so this may be a read error. This chain links TRBV20-1 with TRBJ1-1; D gene uncertain. This CDR3 comprises 14 residues. Germline-derived CDR1 and CDR2 are DFQATT and SNEGSKA (reference sequence). The CDR3 region is CSAPLTRAGTGAFF. The CDR3 bases are TGCAGTGCACCGCTGACAAGGGCGGGCACTGGAGCTTTCTTT.

Worth noting for this clonotype: One junction end does not reproduce the germline sequence, and a read error may be involved. The chain combines TRBV11-2 with TRBJ2-5; D may be TRBD2 (5 bases). The CDR3 extends over 13 amino acids. The germline CDR1 and CDR2 sequences are SGHAT and FQNNGV. The CDR3 loop is CSGSGRPQETQYF. Here the CDR3 DNA reads TGTTCCGGCAGCGGACGGCCACAAGAGACCCAATACTTC.

As to this clonotype: A read error may produce the germline difference seen at one junction end. The chain is built from TRBV4-1 and TRBJ2-3, with TRBD2 as a possible D gene (5 bases). The CDR3 spans 16 residues. Per the germline V gene, CDR1 is MGHRA and CDR2 is YSYEKL. DNA for the CDR3: TGCGCCAGCAGCCAAGATGCTAGAGGGAGAGGTGATACGCAATATTTT. Protein: CASSQDARGRGDTQYF.

About this clonotype itself: This could be a read error, since a much larger clone is one nucleotide away. DNA of the CDR3: TGCAGCGCCTGGGACAGGGCGTCCTACGAGCAGTACTTC. It yields the protein CSAWDRASYEQYF. V is TRBV29-1 and J is TRBJ2-7; 9 nucleotides align to TRBD1. Per the germline V gene, CDR1 is SQVTM and CDR2 is ANQGSEA. Trimming removed 7 bases from V and 1 base from J; junction bases left unmatched: 5. CDR3 length: 13 amino acids.

This clonotype was counted a single time. Since a much larger clone is just one base distant, this may be a read error. The chain has TRBV5-4 and TRBJ2-4, with 9 bases lining up with TRBD2. CDR3 length equals 16 residues. The trim removed 4 bases at V and 2 bases at J, leaving 7 bases unmatched. Looked up from germline, CDR1 is SGHNT and CDR2 is YYREEE (reference sequence). CDR3 in amino acids: CASSIHLAGPKNIQYF. The DNA for the CDR3 is TGTGCCAGCAGCATACACCTAGCGGGACCCAAAAACATTCAGTACTTC. Filled out from reference TRBV5-4 and TRBJ2-4, the complete variable domain reads ETGVTQSPTHLIKTRGQQVTLRCSSQSGHNTVSWYQQALGQGPQFIFQYYREEENGRGNFPPRFSGLQFPNYSSELNVNALELDDSALYLCASSIHLAGPKNIQYFGAGTRLSVL.

The chain has TRBV11-2 and TRBJ2-3, with TRBD2 matching over 12 bases. Looked up from germline, CDR1 is SGHAT and CDR2 is FQNNGV. The CDR3 sequence is 16 residues long. In DNA form, the CDR3 reads TGTGCTGGCAGCTCTGGACTAGCGGGGCACACAGATACGCAGTATTTT. Residues: CAGSSGLAGHTDTQYF.

Of note for this clonotype: Given a much more abundant clone one base away, this may be a read error. The gene calls are TRBV29-1 and TRBJ1-3, with D possibly matching TRBD1 (5 bases). Germline V gene sequence: CDR1 SQVTM, CDR2 ANQGSEA. The CDR3 consists of 14 residues. V was cut by 6 bases and J by 1 base, with 13 bases left in between. The CDR3 reads CSVLTVTSGNTIYF. CDR3 in DNA: TGCAGCGTACTGACAGTGACATCTGGAAACACCATATATTTT.

Within the sample, this clonotype is medium-sized. This chain links TRBV11-1 with TRBJ2-7, with 8 bases fitting TRBD2. CDR3 length equals 14 residues. The junction had 5 bases not matched to a gene; V was cut back by 4 bases and J by 3 bases. Germline CDR1 SGHAT, CDR2 FQDESV (reference sequence). The CDR3 region has the DNA TGTGCCAGCAGCTCGGGTAGCGGGAACTACGAGCAGTACTTC. Translated, it gives CASSSGSGNYEQYF.

Only one count was recorded for this clonotype. A much bigger clone sits one base away, suggesting this may be a read error. This chain uses TRBV5-6 with TRBJ2-1, with 9 bases fitting TRBD2. Germline CDR1 SGHDT, CDR2 YYEEEE. The CDR3 length is 17 residues. The CDR3 DNA reads as TGTGCCGGCAGCTTCCTCCCGCGGGCGGGAGGGTCGGATGAGCAGTTCTTC. Amino acids: CAGSFLPRAGGSDEQFF.

A word on this clonotype: A read error is possible here, since a much larger clone lies one base away. V usage is TRBV5-5 and J usage is TRBJ2-2; TRBD2 matches at 8 bases. The CDR3 runs 15 residues. The germline V gene has CDR1 SGHKS and CDR2 YYEKEE (reference sequence). The CDR3 here is CASSPGGGNTRELFF. Here the CDR3 DNA reads TGTGCCAGCAGCCCCGGGGGGGGGAACACCAGGGAGCTGTTTTTT. Together with reference TRBV5-5 and TRBJ2-2, the CDR3 gives the full variable domain: DAGVTQSPTHLIKTRGQQVTLRCSPISGHKSVSWYQQVLGQGPQFIFQYYEKEERGRGNFPDRFSARQFPNYSSELNVNALLLGDSALYLCASSPGGGNTRELFFGEGSRLTVL.

The chain uses TRBV5-1 and TRBJ2-3; tentatively, D is TRBD2 (6 bases). The CDR3 has 16 residues. In germline, CDR1 is SGHRS, CDR2 YFSETQ. The V end was cut by 8 bases, the J end by 4 bases, with 23 bases between. DNA for the CDR3: TGCGCCAGATTCGTACGACTAGGCGGGAACCCAGATACGCAGTATTTT. Protein product: CARFVRLGGNPDTQYF.

This clonotype was counted many times. The chain carries TRBV28 and TRBJ1-1; D might be TRBD1 (5 bases). From germline, CDR1 is MDHEN and CDR2 SYDVKM. This CDR3 region has 14 residues. Trimming took 8 bases from V and 0 from J, leaving 13 bases between them. This CDR3 reads CASRQPPMNTEAFF. CDR3 in DNA: TGTGCCAGCCGACAGCCCCCGATGAACACTGAAGCTTTCTTT.

On this clonotype itself: The CDR3 end shows no conserved phenylalanine or tryptophan, and so a read error is likely. This chain joins TRBV10-3 and TRBJ1-1; D is uncertain. CDR1 and CDR2 (germline): ENHRY, SYGVKD. V was pared by 10 bases and J by 6 bases, with 21 bases between. The CDR3 totals 14 residues. The CDR3 region is CATGVGLQYAEAFI. The CDR3 region has the DNA TGTGCCACCGGGGTAGGTCTCCAGTACGCTGAAGCTTTCATT.

About this clonotype: Since the CDR3 does not end with the conserved phenylalanine or tryptophan, this likely comes from a read error. The chain employs TRBV10-2 and TRBJ2-7; D is ambiguous. Germline lookup yields CDR1 WSHSY and CDR2 SAAADI. V was trimmed by 3 bases and J by 5 bases, leaving 8 bases between them. This CDR3 has 12 amino acids. The CDR3 reads CASSERADEQYH. CDR3 nucleotides: TGCGCCAGCAGTGAACGGGCTGACGAGCAGTACCAC.

Note on this clonotype: A single base separates this from a much larger clone, so it may be a read error. This rearrangement joins TRBV11-2 to TRBJ2-7; either TRBD1 or TRBD2 may fit D (5 bases each). The germline V gene has CDR1 SGHAT and CDR2 FQNNGV. This CDR3 contains 13 residues. The DNA for the CDR3 is TGTGCCAACAGCCTTGGGGGTCCCTACGAGCAGTACTTC. It is translated as CANSLGGPYEQYF.

This clonotype showed up just a few times. Just one base apart from a much larger clone, this may be a read error. The rearrangement links TRBV12-3 or TRBV12-4 to TRBJ2-7, with no clear D. Trimming took 5 bases from V and 1 from J, leaving 6 bases between them. The CDR3 loop spans 12 amino acids. DNA for the CDR3: TGTGCCAGCAGTCTTGCTTCCTACGAGCAGTACTTC. Translation gives CASSLASYEQYF.

To note about this clonotype: One end of the junction fails to match germline, which may point to a read error. The V and J genes are TRBV11-3 and TRBJ2-1, with no clear D. In germline, CDR1 is SGHNT, CDR2 YENEEA. The CDR3 loop spans 13 amino acids. The CDR3: CASSFAPSLEQSF. The CDR3 region has the DNA TGTGCCAGCAGCTTCGCGCCTTCGCTTGAGCAGTCCTTC.

In regard to this clonotype: The CDR3 carries no conserved terminal phenylalanine or tryptophan, so it likely arises from a read error. The chain uses TRBV29-1 and TRBJ2-7; 11 nucleotides align to TRBD1. The CDR3 consists of 21 residues. Germline V gives CDR1 SQVTM, CDR2 ANQGSEA. The chain's CDR3 is CSVEVLIRDRGLIGGSYEQYL. CDR3 nucleotide sequence: TGCAGCGTTGAAGTGTTAATCCGGGACAGGGGGTTAATTGGGGGTTCCTATGAGCAGTACCTC.

This clonotype has a handful of counts. The chain employs TRBV28 and TRBJ2-1; 16 bases line up with TRBD2. Germline V gene sequence: CDR1 MDHEN, CDR2 SYDVKM. This CDR3 is built from 20 residues. With V trimmed by 5 bases and J by 5 bases, 15 bases remained unmatched. The CDR3, as DNA: TGTGCCAGCAGTCCGGGGACTAGCGGGAGGGGGTACCCATCACACAATGAGCAGTTCTTC. This translates into CASSPGTSGRGYPSHNEQFF.

This clonotype came up a few times. Possible read error: a much larger clone is one base away. The gene calls are TRBV6-6 and TRBJ2-1; no reliable D call. The CDR3 is 14 amino acids. The V gene lost 0 bases and the J gene lost 2 bases, with 5 bases spanning the gap. Germline V gives CDR1 MNHNY, CDR2 SVGAGI (reference sequence). In nucleotides, the CDR3 is TGTGCCAGCAGTTACTCATCGACCTACAATGAGCAGTTCTTC. Translating it yields CASSYSSTYNEQFF.

Turning to this clonotype: This could be a read error, since a much larger clone is one nucleotide away. The genes are TRBV5-5 and TRBJ2-1, with 10 bases fitting TRBD2. The V gene's germline CDR1 is SGHKS and CDR2 YYEKEE (reference sequence). CDR3 length equals 15 residues. V lost 3 bases and J lost 9; bases outside the gene matches: 9. CDR3 sequence reads: CASSSASGSGGEQFF. The DNA for the CDR3 is TGTGCCAGCAGCTCGGCTAGCGGGAGTGGGGGTGAGCAGTTCTTC. The full variable domain, rest sourced from reference TRBV5-5 and TRBJ2-1, is DAGVTQSPTHLIKTRGQQVTLRCSPISGHKSVSWYQQVLGQGPQFIFQYYEKEERGRGNFPDRFSARQFPNYSSELNVNALLLGDSALYLCASSSASGSGGEQFFGPGTRLTVL.

A word on this clonotype: The CDR3 carries no conserved terminal phenylalanine or tryptophan, so it likely arises from a read error. The DNA is left out, because the CDR3 cannot be placed on it with certainty; the CDR3 is given as TCRdb lists it. CDR3 in amino acids: CASSLGGGTQSIFS. This chain connects TRBV7-8 to TRBJ1-1. Ends included, the CDR3 has 14 residues. The germline CDR1 and CDR2 sequences are SGHVS and FQNEAQ.